These 5 T cell receptor beta chains share one sample of origin, sequenced in a study of control samples from healthy donors and cancer patients. The table came from immunoSEQ multiplex PCR; TCRdb's copy has only in-frame clones and leaves some out. The data contain some 34,000 clones, roughly 92% of them singletons. What was sequenced was PBMCs. The receptor set was obtained from a middle-aged man with colorectal cancer.

The chain employs TRBV29-1 and TRBJ2-7; TRBD1 agrees at 10 bases. CDR1 and CDR2 from the germline V gene are SQVTM and ANQGSEA. V lost 2 bases, J lost 4 bases, and 8 bases stayed unmatched. The CDR3 is 15 residues long. This CDR3 is CSVELLRQGAYEQYF. The DNA of the CDR3 is TGCAGCGTTGAACTTCTTCGACAGGGGGCTTACGAGCAGTACTTC.

This clone was observed a single time. The chain employs TRBV7-2 and TRBJ1-5; weak D call: TRBD1 (6 bases). This CDR3 is 14 amino acids long. V lost 5 bases, J lost 3 bases, and 11 bases lay in between. From germline, CDR1 is SGHTA and CDR2 FQGNSA. CDR3 nucleotides: TGTGCCAGCAGCCTTACAGGGCTCAATCAGCCCCAGCATTTT. Its translation is CASSLTGLNQPQHF.

This clone came up once. The J gene is TRBJ2-2, the V gene TRBV5-1; 8 bases match TRBD2. Unmatched junction bases numbered 3, after V lost 0 bases and J lost 5 bases. Germline CDR1 is SGHRS and CDR2 is YFSETQ. This CDR3 comprises 15 residues. CDR3 loop: CASSLVAGGTGELFF. The CDR3 coding sequence is TGCGCCAGCAGCTTGGTGGCGGGGGGAACCGGGGAGCTGTTTTTT.

The rearrangement uses TRBV3-1 (or the pseudogene TRBV3-2) and TRBJ1-2; 8 positions agree with TRBD1. Germline loops: CDR1 LGHDT, CDR2 YNNKEL (reference sequence). The length of the CDR3 is 15 residues. Trimming cost V 2 bases and J 7 bases; bases outside gene matches: 9. CDR3 residues: CASSQSGQGQVGYTF. DNA of the CDR3: TGTGCCAGCAGCCAATCAGGACAGGGTCAGGTTGGCTACACCTTC.

The chain combines TRBV5-5 with TRBJ2-7, with D possibly TRBD1 on 6 matching bases. There are 14 residues in the CDR3. In germline, CDR1 is SGHKS, CDR2 YYEKEE (reference sequence). The V gene lost 0 bases and the J gene lost 4 bases, with 11 bases spanning the gap. CDR3 loop: CASSLATGGYEQYF. CDR3 nucleotides: TGTGCCAGCAGCTTGGCGACAGGTGGATACGAGCAGTACTTC. Using reference TRBV5-5 and TRBJ2-7 for the parts outside the CDR3, the full variable domain is DAGVTQSPTHLIKTRGQQVTLRCSPISGHKSVSWYQQVLGQGPQFIFQYYEKEERGRGNFPDRFSARQFPNYSSELNVNALLLGDSALYLCASSLATGGYEQYFGPGTRLTVT.